What follows describes a single T cell receptor (beta chain). This record belongs to a study of blood T cell repertoires in COVID-19. On the study more broadly: Some COVID-19 samples were acute and others convalescent; all came from the United States, Italy and Spain. Sources were T cells, B-cell-depleted T cells, or PBMCs; the material itself was cDNA or gDNA.

The CDR3 contains 17 residues. Per the germline V gene, CDR1 is LNHNV and CDR2 is YYDKDF (reference sequence). V gave up 2 bases and J gave up 0 bases; unmatched junction bases: 8. Original processing methods: Amplification from reference gene primers served as the basis for estimated nucleated cell counts. Some clones are missing from TCRdb's copy, which holds only in-frame ones; the method was immunoSEQ multiplex PCR. D and trimming come from the DNA, and the V and J calls and clone size come from that table. The table lists about 120,000 clones, roughly 90% of them singletons, with about 18% in the top ten.

The rearrangement links TRBV15 to TRBJ2-5, with TRBD2 identical over 8 bases. The TCR comes from a human donor with acute or convalescent COVID-19. The donor label of this sample is uncertain. The sample taken for sequencing was peripheral blood. The CDR3 spells CATSRTDSGTYQETQYF. DNA for the CDR3: TGTGCCACCAGCAGAACTGATAGCGGGACCTACCAAGAGACCCAGTACTTC.